This T cell receptor (beta chain) is drawn from a study of T-cell memory formation after mild COVID-19. In the study overall: Across donors, TCR clusters were largely donor specific.

Whole-study findings and limits: Detection of some responders pre-infection suggested pre-existing cross-reactive memory T cells participated. A second wave expanding day 15 to 37 was CD4+-biased; contracting clones were balanced. Chiefly within CM and EM were the contracting CD4+ clones; CD8+ ones were within EMRA.

Looked up from germline, CDR1 is MNHNS and CDR2 is SASEGT. V was cut by 1 base and J by 11 bases, with 17 bases left in between. The CDR3 length is 14 residues. TCRdb re-called the 5' RACE reads with MiXCR, one entry per CDR3 protein. The sample records under 200,000 distinct CDR3 sequences, 30% to 35% being singletons. In the case of this clonotype: The antigen remains unidentified.

The receptor's source is an adult woman who had mild COVID-19 (a few samples of this study predate the infection). Cell type and time point are not known. Material: PBMCs or a T cell subset sorted from them (not recorded which). V gene TRBV6-1 combines with J gene TRBJ1-2; D might be TRBD1 (5 bases). DNA of the CDR3: TGTGCCAGCAGTGAAGATCCCAGGGAAGGGGATTACACCTTC. This codes for CASSEDPREGDYTF.